Listed below are T cell receptor beta chains from one sample, sequenced in a study of shared clonotypes between healthy human individuals. The method was immunoSEQ multiplex PCR; TCRdb's version includes in-frame clones alone and lacks a portion of them. This sample yields over a million clones, of which 95% to 97% are seen a single time; roughly 1.2% belongs to the top ten. Sequenced sample: naive CD4+ T cells sorted from blood. These receptors were taken from a man aged 30-40 years in good health. Both conserved end residues are part of each CDR3. A D gene is named only where the DNA matches it firmly. Rows give clone size only sometimes, using once, few, many, or a class for an expanded clone.

CASSYPANRGPYEQYF | TGTGCCAGCAGTTACCCAGCAAACAGGGGGCCCTACGAGCAGTACTTC | TRBJ2-7 | once | TRBD1 | TRBV6-6
CASSRLEGANTGELFF | TGTGCCAGCAGTCGCCTTGAGGGAGCGAACACCGGGGAGCTGTTTTTT | TRBJ2-2 | . | . | TRBV5-6
CASSLRGF | TGTGCCAGCAGCTTAAGGGGCTTC | TRBJ2-7 | few | . | TRBV11-2
CASSPGASNQPQHF | TGTGCCAGCAGCCCAGGTGCCAGCAATCAGCCCCAGCATTTT | TRBJ1-5 | . | . | TRBV2
CASSTAGGFRPETQYF | TGCGCCAGCAGCACAGCAGGGGGGTTTAGGCCAGAGACCCAGTACTTC | TRBJ2-5 | . | . | TRBV5-1
CSARGGNEQFF | TGCAGTGCTAGAGGAGGGAATGAGCAGTTCTTC | TRBJ2-1 | once | . | TRBV20-1
CASSLASAASTDTQYF | TGCGCCAGCAGCTTGGCTAGCGCCGCTAGCACAGATACGCAGTATTTT | TRBJ2-3 | . | . | TRBV5-1
CASSPRLSSSTDTQYF | TGTGCCAGCAGCCCCCGTTTGTCCTCTAGCACAGATACGCAGTATTTT | TRBJ2-3 | . | . | TRBV14
CASSLGGPTYEQYF | TGTGCCAGCAGCTTAGGTGGACCCACCTACGAGCAGTACTTC | TRBJ2-7 | . | . | TRBV7-9
CASSETSGGLYEQYF | TGTGCCAGCAGTGAGACTAGCGGGGGTCTCTACGAGCAGTACTTC | TRBJ2-7 | . | TRBD2 | TRBV28
CASSLARTAGTDTQYF | TGTGCCAGCAGCTTAGCGCGGACCGCCGGCACAGATACGCAGTATTTT | TRBJ2-3 | . | . | TRBV7-9
CAIGRDIAYNEQFF | TGTGCCATCGGCCGGGACATCGCATACAATGAGCAGTTCTTC | TRBJ2-1 | once | . | TRBV10-3
CAWSGTTGSPYEQYF | TGTGCCTGGAGTGGGACGACAGGGTCCCCCTACGAGCAGTACTTC | TRBJ2-7 | . | TRBD1 | TRBV30
CASTLGSGSYNEQFF | TGTGCCAGCACCTTGGGTAGCGGAAGTTACAATGAGCAGTTCTTC | TRBJ2-1 | . | . | TRBV2
CASSLAGGTEQFF | TGTGCCAGCAGCTTGGCGGGAGGGACTGAGCAGTTCTTC | TRBJ2-1 | many | TRBD2 | TRBV7-2
CASSAYYNEQFF | TGTGCCAGCAGCGCTTACTACAATGAGCAGTTCTTC | TRBJ2-1 | . | . | TRBV5-6
CASSPRLAGVEQYF | TGTGCCAGCAGCCCAAGACTAGCGGGAGTCGAGCAGTACTTC | TRBJ2-7 | . | TRBD2 | TRBV7-9
CASSLGGQAGRDEQYF | TGCGCCAGCAGCTTGGGGGGTCAAGCGGGAAGGGACGAGCAGTACTTC | TRBJ2-7 | . | TRBD2 | TRBV5-1
CASSPQSFYGYTF | TGTGCCAGCAGCCCCCAGAGTTTCTATGGCTACACCTTC | TRBJ1-2 | once | . | TRBV5-5
CASSVVWAYEQYF | TGTGCCAGCAGCGTAGTATGGGCCTACGAGCAGTACTTC | TRBJ2-7 | . | . | TRBV11-2
CASSLPGLAGGGVYNEQFF | TGTGCCAGCAGCTTACCCGGACTAGCGGGAGGAGGGGTATACAATGAGCAGTTCTTC | TRBJ2-1 | . | TRBD2 | TRBV5-6
CASSLADSKEQYF | TGTGCCAGCAGCTTGGCCGACTCTAAGGAGCAGTACTTC | TRBJ2-7 | . | . | TRBV5-4
CASSPGYQETQYF | TGTGCCAGCTCACCGGGGTACCAAGAGACCCAGTACTTC | TRBJ2-5 | . | . | TRBV18
CASSFDSRGDTQYF | TGCGCCAGCAGCTTTGACTCCCGGGGGGATACGCAGTATTTT | TRBJ2-3 | . | . | TRBV5-1
CASSIDGYGYTF | TGTGCCAGCAGTATAGACGGCTATGGCTACACCTTC | TRBJ1-2 | . | . | TRBV11-3